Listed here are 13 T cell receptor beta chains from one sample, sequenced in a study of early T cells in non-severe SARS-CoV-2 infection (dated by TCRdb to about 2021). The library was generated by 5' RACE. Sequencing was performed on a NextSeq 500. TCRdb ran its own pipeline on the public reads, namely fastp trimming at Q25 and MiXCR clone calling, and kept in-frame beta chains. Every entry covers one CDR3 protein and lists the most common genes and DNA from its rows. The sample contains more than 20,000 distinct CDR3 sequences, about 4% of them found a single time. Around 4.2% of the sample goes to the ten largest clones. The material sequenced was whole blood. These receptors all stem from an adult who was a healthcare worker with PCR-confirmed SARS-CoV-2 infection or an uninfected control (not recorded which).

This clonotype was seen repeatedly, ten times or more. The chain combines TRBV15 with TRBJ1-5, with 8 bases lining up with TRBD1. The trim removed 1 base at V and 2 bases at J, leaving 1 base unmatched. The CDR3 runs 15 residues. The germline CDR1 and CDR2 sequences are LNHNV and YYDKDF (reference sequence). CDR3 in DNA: TGTGCCACCAGCAGAGCGACAGGGGGCAATCAGCCCCAGCATTTT. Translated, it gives CATSRATGGNQPQHF.

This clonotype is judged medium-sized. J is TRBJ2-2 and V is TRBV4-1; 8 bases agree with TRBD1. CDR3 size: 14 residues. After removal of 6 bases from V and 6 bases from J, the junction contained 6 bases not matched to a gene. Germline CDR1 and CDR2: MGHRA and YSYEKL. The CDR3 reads CASRLTGGAGELFF. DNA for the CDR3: TGCGCCAGCAGACTCACAGGGGGTGCCGGGGAGCTGTTTTTT.

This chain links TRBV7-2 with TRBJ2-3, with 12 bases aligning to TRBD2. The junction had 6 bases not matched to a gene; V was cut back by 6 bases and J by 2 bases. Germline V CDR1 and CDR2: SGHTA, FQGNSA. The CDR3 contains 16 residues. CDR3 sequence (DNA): TGTGCCAGCAGTTCCCGACTAGCGGGGGACACAGATACGCAGTATTTT. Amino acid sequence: CASSSRLAGDTDTQYF.

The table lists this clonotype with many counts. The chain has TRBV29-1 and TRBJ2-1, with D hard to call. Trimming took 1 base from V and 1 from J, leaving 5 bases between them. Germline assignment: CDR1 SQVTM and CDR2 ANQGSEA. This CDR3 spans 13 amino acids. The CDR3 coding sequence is TGCAGCGTTGAAGGGGGTTCCTACAATGAGCAGTTCTTC. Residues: CSVEGGSYNEQFF.

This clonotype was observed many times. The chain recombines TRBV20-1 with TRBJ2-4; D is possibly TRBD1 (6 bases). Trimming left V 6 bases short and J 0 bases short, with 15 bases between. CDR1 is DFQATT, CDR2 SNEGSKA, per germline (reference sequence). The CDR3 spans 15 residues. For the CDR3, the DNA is TGCAGTGCCACTGGGACACTCATAGCCAAAAACATTCAGTACTTC. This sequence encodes CSATGTLIAKNIQYF.

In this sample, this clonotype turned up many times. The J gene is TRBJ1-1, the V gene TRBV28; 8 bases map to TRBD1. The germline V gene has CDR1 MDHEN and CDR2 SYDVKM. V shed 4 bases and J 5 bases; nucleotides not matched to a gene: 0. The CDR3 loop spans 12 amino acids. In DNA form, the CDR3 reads TGTGCCAGCAGTTACAGGGGGACTGAAGCTTTCTTT. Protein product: CASSYRGTEAFF. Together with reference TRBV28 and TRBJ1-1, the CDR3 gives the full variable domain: DVKVTQSSRYLVKRTGEKVFLECVQDMDHENMFWYRQDPGLGLRLIYFSYDVKMKEKGDIPEGYSVSREKKERFSLILESASTNQTSMYLCASSYRGTEAFFGQGTRLTVV.

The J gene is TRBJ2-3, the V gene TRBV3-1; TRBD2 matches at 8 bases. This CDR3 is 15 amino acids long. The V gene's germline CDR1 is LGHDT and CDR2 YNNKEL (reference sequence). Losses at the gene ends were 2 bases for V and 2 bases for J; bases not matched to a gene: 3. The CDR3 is CASSQSGGLTDTQYF. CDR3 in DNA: TGTGCCAGCAGCCAAAGCGGGGGCCTCACAGATACGCAGTATTTT.

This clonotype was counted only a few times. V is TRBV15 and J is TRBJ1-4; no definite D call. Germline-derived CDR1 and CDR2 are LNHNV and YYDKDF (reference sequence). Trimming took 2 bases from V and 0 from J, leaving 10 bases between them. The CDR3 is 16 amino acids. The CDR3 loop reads CATSRNPRSTNEKLFF. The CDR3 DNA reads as TGTGCCACCAGCAGAAACCCGAGATCAACTAATGAAAAACTGTTTTTT.

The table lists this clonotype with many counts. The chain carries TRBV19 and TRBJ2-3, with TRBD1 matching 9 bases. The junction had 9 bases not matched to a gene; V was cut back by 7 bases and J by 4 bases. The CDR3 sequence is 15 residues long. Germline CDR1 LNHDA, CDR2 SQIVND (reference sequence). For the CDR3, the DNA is TGTGCCAGTAAGGCGGACAGGGGCCAAGCAGATACGCAGTATTTT. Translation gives CASKADRGQADTQYF.

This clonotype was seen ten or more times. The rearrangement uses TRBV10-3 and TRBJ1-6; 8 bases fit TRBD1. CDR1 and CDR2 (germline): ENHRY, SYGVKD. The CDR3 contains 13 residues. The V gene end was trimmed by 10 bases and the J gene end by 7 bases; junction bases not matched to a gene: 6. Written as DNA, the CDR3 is TGTGCCACCCGGACAGGGACGAATTCACCCCTCCACTTT. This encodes CATRTGTNSPLHF.

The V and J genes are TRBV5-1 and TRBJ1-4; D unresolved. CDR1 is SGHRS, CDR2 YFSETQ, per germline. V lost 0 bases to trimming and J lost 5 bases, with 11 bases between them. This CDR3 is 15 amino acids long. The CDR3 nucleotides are TGCGCCAGCAGCTTGGTCGGGAGGGAGAATGAAAAACTGTTTTTT. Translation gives CASSLVGRENEKLFF. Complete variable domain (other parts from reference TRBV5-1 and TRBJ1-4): KAGVTQTPRYLIKTRGQQVTLSCSPISGHRSVSWYQQTPGQGLQFLFEYFSETQRNKGNFPGRFSGRQFSNSRSEMNVSTLELGDSALYLCASSLVGRENEKLFFGSGTQLSVL.

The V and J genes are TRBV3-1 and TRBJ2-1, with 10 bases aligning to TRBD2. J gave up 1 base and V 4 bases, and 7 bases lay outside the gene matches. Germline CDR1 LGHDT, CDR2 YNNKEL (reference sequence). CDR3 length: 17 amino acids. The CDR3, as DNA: TGTGCCAGCAGCCGAGCGGGAGGGCCAGGTTCCTACAATGAGCAGTTCTTC. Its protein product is CASSRAGGPGSYNEQFF.

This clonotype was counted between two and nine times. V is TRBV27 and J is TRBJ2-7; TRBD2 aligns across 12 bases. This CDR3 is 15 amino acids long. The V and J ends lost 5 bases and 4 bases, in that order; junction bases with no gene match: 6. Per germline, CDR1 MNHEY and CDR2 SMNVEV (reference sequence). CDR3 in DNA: TGTGCCAGCAGTCCTCTGACTAGCGGGAGTTACGAGCAGTACTTC. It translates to CASSPLTSGSYEQYF.